This T cell receptor beta chain came from a study of OX40 agonist ivuxolimab in advanced cancers. Study summary: Patients were dosed with the agonistic anti-OX40 (CD134) antibody ivuxolimab. Six ivuxolimab dose levels, 0.01 to 10 mg/kg, were given intravenously every 2 weeks. Whole-study findings and limits: Clonal expansion among partial responders at 0.1-3.0 mg/kg ranked near the lowest. At doses 0.1 to 3.0 mg/kg, CD4+ and CD8+ clones expanded.

A note on this clone: What it binds is not known.

The CDR3 runs 16 residues. Germline V lookup: CDR1 MNHEY, CDR2 SMNVEV (reference sequence). The V and J ends lost 5 bases and 5 bases, in that order; junction bases with no gene match: 8. Measured with immunoSEQ multiplex PCR; TCRdb has only the in-frame clones, and not every one. Among approximately 77,000 clones listed, about 90% were seen once. The rearrangement links TRBV27 to TRBJ2-3, with 12 bases fitting TRBD2. The sequence derives from an adult with an advanced solid tumor such as melanoma, head and neck, liver or kidney cancer. Sample: CD4+ or CD8+ T cells sorted from blood, taken in a trial of the OX40 agonist ivuxolimab. Here the CDR3 DNA reads TGTGCCAGCAGTCTTCCCTCGACTAGCGGGAGAGATACGCAGTATTTT. It yields the protein CASSLPSTSGRDTQYF.